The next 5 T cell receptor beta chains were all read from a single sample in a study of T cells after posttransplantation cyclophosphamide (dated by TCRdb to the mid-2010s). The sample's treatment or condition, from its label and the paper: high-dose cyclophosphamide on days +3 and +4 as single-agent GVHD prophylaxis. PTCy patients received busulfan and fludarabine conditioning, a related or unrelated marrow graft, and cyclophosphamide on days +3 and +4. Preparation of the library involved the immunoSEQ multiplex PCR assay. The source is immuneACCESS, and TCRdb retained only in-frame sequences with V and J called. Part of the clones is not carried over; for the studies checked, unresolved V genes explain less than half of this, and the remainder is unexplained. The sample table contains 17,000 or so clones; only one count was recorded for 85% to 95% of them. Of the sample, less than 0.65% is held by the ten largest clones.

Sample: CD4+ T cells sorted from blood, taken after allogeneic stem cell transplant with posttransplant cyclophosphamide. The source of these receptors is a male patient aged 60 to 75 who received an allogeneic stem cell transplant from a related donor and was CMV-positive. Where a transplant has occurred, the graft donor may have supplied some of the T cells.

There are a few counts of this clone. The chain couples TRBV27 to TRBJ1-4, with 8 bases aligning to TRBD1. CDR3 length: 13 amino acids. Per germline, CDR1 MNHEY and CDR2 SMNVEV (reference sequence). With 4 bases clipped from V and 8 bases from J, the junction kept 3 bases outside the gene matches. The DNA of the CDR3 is TGTGCCAGCAGTTCCGGGACAGGCGAAAAACTGTTTTTT. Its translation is CASSSGTGEKLFF. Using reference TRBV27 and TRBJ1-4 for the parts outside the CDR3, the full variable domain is EAQVTQNPRYLITVTGKKLTVTCSQNMNHEYMSWYRQDPGLGLRQIYYSMNVEVTDKGDVPEGYKVSRKEKRNFPLILESPSPNQTSLYFCASSSGTGEKLFFGSGTQLSVL.

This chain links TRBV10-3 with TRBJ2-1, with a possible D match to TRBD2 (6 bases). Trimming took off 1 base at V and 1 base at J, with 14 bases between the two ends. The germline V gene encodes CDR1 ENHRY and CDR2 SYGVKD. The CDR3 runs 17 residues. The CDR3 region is CAISEYLGGTSYNEQFF. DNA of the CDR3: TGTGCCATCAGTGAGTACCTTGGGGGGACTTCCTACAATGAGCAGTTCTTC.

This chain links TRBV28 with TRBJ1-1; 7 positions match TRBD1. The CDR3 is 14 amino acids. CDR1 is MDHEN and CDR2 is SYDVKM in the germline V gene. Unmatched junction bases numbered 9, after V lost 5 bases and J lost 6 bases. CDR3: CASSTNRGVAEAFF. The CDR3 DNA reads TGTGCCAGCAGTACCAACAGGGGAGTAGCTGAAGCTTTCTTT.

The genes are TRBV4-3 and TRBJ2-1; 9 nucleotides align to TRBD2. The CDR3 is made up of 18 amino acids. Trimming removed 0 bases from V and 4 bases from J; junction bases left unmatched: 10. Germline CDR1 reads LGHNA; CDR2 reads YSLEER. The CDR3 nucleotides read TGCGCCAGCAGCCAAGATTTGGCTAGCGGGGACGTATACAATGAGCAGTTCTTC. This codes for CASSQDLASGDVYNEQFF.

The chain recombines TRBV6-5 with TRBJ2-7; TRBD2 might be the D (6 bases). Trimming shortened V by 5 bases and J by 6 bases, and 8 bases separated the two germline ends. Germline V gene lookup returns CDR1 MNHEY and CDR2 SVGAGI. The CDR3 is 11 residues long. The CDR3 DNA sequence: TGTGCCAGCAGTGGGCGGGGCGAGCAGTACTTC. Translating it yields CASSGRGEQYF.